This TCR beta chain was documented in a study of cytomegalovirus exposure and HLA in healthy donors. This CDR3 region has 14 residues. Germline V lookup: CDR1 MNHNS, CDR2 SASEGT. V lost 5 bases to trimming and J lost 7 bases, with 15 bases between them. The PCR employed 60 Vbeta primers together with 13 Jbeta primers. Sequencing used immunoSEQ multiplex PCR; TCRdb keeps in-frame clones, though not all of them. The sample holds 200,000 or so clones, over 80% seen once. Input material: PBMCs. This chain connects TRBV6-1 to TRBJ2-1; weak D call: TRBD1 (6 bases). This clonotype originated in a boy younger than 10 in good health and CMV-seronegative. The CDR3 reads CASSTIKQGNEQFF. The CDR3 bases are TGTGCCAGCAGTACTATAAAACAGGGAAATGAGCAGTTCTTC.